Shown below are 30 T cell receptor beta chains from a single sample sequenced in a study of blood T cell repertoires in COVID-19. The table came from immunoSEQ multiplex PCR; TCRdb's copy has only in-frame clones and leaves some out. The sample contains roughly 250,000 clones, around 87% of which appear only once. The sample comprised peripheral blood. The source of these receptors is a woman aged 50 to 65 with acute or convalescent COVID-19.

The chain recombines TRBV6-1 with TRBJ1-5, with TRBD1 matching 9 bases. Looked up from germline, CDR1 is MNHNS and CDR2 is SASEGT. This CDR3 spans 15 amino acids. The trim removed 2 bases at V and 6 bases at J, leaving 5 bases unmatched. The DNA for the CDR3 is TGTGCCAGCAGTGAAATACAGGGGGCTGGTCAGCCCCAGCATTTT. Translating it yields CASSEIQGAGQPQHF.

The chain uses TRBV9 and TRBJ1-5; D is undetermined. This CDR3 contains 13 residues. Trimming cost V 4 bases and J 4 bases, with 9 bases left between them. CDR1 and CDR2 (germline): SGDLS, YYNGEE. The CDR3 spells CASSLGLNQPQHF. In DNA form, the CDR3 reads TGTGCCAGCAGCCTCGGACTAAATCAGCCCCAGCATTTT. Full variable domain (remainder filled in from reference TRBV9 and TRBJ1-5): DSGVTQTPKHLITATGQRVTLRCSPRSGDLSVYWYQQSLDQGLQFLIQYYNGEERAKGNILERFSAQQFPDLHSELNLSSLELGDSALYFCASSLGLNQPQHFGDGTRLSIL.

This clone was seen only once. The J gene is TRBJ1-5, the V gene TRBV27; a weak D match, TRBD1 (5 bases). The V gene lost 0 bases and the J gene lost 4 bases, with 13 bases spanning the gap. The germline V gene has CDR1 MNHEY and CDR2 SMNVEV (reference sequence). The CDR3 is 16 amino acids. The CDR3 loop is CASSLSPGAANQPQHF. The CDR3 DNA reads as TGTGCCAGCAGTTTATCTCCTGGGGCAGCAAATCAGCCCCAGCATTTT.

V is TRBV28 and J is TRBJ1-1; a weak D match, TRBD1 (6 bases). CDR1 and CDR2 (germline): MDHEN, SYDVKM. The V and J ends lost 7 bases and 1 base respectively, with 13 bases between them. This CDR3 comprises 14 residues. CDR3 in DNA: TGTGCCAGCACCATATTGACAGGGAACACTGAAGCTTTCTTT. Translated: CASTILTGNTEAFF. The full variable domain, completed using reference TRBV28 and TRBJ1-1, is DVKVTQSSRYLVKRTGEKVFLECVQDMDHENMFWYRQDPGLGLRLIYFSYDVKMKEKGDIPEGYSVSREKKERFSLILESASTNQTSMYLCASTILTGNTEAFFGQGTRLTVV.

The chain is built from TRBV28 and TRBJ1-2; 7 bases are shared with TRBD1. Germline loops: CDR1 MDHEN, CDR2 SYDVKM. V lost 6 bases, J lost 4 bases, and 5 bases stayed unmatched. This CDR3 comprises 13 residues. The CDR3 region is CASRIQGFYGYTF. As DNA, the CDR3 is TGTGCCAGCAGGATACAGGGGTTCTATGGCTACACCTTC.

This clone showed up just once. The chain is built from TRBV28 and TRBJ2-1; the match to TRBD2 covers 10 bases. Germline V gene data show CDR1 as MDHEN and CDR2 as SYDVKM. J was trimmed by 7 bases and V by 5 bases; bases with no gene match: 5. The CDR3 extends over 14 amino acids. DNA of the CDR3: TGTGCCAGCAGTCCTACGGGACTAGCGAATGAGCAGTTCTTC. This gives the protein CASSPTGLANEQFF.

This chain joins TRBV27 and TRBJ1-1; maybe TRBD1 (6 bases). The germline V and J ends were trimmed by 6 bases and 1 base, with 12 bases remaining between them. CDR1 is MNHEY, CDR2 SMNVEV, per germline (reference sequence). This CDR3 has 14 residues. CDR3 in DNA: TGTGCCAGCAGCCTAAGGGGGAGGAACACTGAAGCTTTCTTT. Amino acid sequence: CASSLRGRNTEAFF.

The chain carries TRBV28 and TRBJ2-7; TRBD2 aligns across 12 bases. This CDR3 region has 22 residues. Trimming removed 5 bases from V and 0 bases from J; junction bases left unmatched: 23. Germline CDR1 reads MDHEN; CDR2 reads SYDVKM. This CDR3 reads CASSHPAQKVGLAGFFSYEQYF. The CDR3 DNA is TGTGCCAGCAGTCACCCCGCCCAAAAGGTGGGACTAGCGGGTTTCTTCTCCTACGAGCAGTACTTC.

This chain links TRBV18 with TRBJ1-1; D unclear. The CDR3 has 15 residues. Germline V lookup: CDR1 KGHSH, CDR2 LQKENI. Trimming stripped 1 base from V and 1 base from J, with 10 bases between. The CDR3 DNA is TGTGCCAGCTCACCACTCCGGGAGAAGAACACTGAAGCTTTCTTT. As protein: CASSPLREKNTEAFF.

This chain links TRBV11-1 with TRBJ2-5, with a tentative D call TRBD1 (6 bases). CDR1 is SGHAT, CDR2 FQDESV, per germline (reference sequence). The length of the CDR3 is 15 residues. With 5 bases removed from V and 2 bases from J, the gap between germline ends came to 15 bases. The CDR3: CASSPETGLQETQYF. CDR3 in DNA: TGTGCCAGCAGCCCAGAGACAGGTCTTCAAGAGACCCAGTACTTC.

The rearrangement joins TRBV27 to TRBJ1-6; TRBD1 aligns across 7 bases. The CDR3 consists of 18 residues. V gave up 8 bases and J gave up 7 bases; unmatched junction bases: 20. Germline V gene sequence: CDR1 MNHEY, CDR2 SMNVEV (reference sequence). CDR3 loop: CASPLPRDRDRENSPLHF. CDR3 DNA: TGTGCCAGCCCTTTGCCCCGGGACCGTGACAGGGAGAATTCACCCCTCCACTTT.

The rearrangement links TRBV19 to TRBJ1-2, with TRBD1 matching 7 bases. Trimming cost V 4 bases and J 4 bases; bases outside gene matches: 6. The CDR3 spans 14 residues. Germline V gene lookup returns CDR1 LNHDA and CDR2 SQIVND (reference sequence). As DNA, the CDR3 is TGTGCCAGTAGTAGGACAGGCTTACCCTATGGCTACACCTTC. Residues: CASSRTGLPYGYTF. Together with reference TRBV19 and TRBJ1-2, the CDR3 gives the full variable domain: DGGITQSPKYLFRKEGQNVTLSCEQNLNHDAMYWYRQDPGQGLRLIYYSQIVNDFQKGDIAEGYSVSREKKESFPLTVTSAQKNPTAFYLCASSRTGLPYGYTFGSGTRLTVV.

This rearrangement joins TRBV6-5 to TRBJ2-7; TRBD2 agrees at 9 bases. The CDR3 length is 15 residues. Trimming cost V 7 bases and J 4 bases; bases outside gene matches: 11. Germline CDR1 and CDR2: MNHEY and SVGAGI. This chain's CDR3 is CASKPRLADKYEQYF. The CDR3 nucleotides read TGTGCCAGCAAACCTAGACTAGCGGATAAATACGAGCAGTACTTC.

This sequence joins TRBV7-9 and TRBJ2-2, with D possibly matching TRBD1 (5 bases). V lost 7 bases to trimming and J lost 1 base, with 13 bases between them. CDR1 and CDR2 (germline): SEHNR, FQNEAQ (reference sequence). This CDR3 is built from 15 residues. The chain's CDR3 is CASITTDRNTGELFF. In DNA form, the CDR3 reads TGTGCCAGCATCACGACCGACAGGAACACCGGGGAGCTGTTTTTT. The full variable domain, in which reference TRBV7-9 and TRBJ2-2 provide the parts outside the CDR3, is DTGVSQNPRHKITKRGQNVTFRCDPISEHNRLYWYRQTLGQGPEFLTYFQNEAQLEKSRLLSDRFSAERPKGSFSTLEIQRTEQGDSAMYLCASITTDRNTGELFFGEGSRLTVL.

The chain couples TRBV11-2 to TRBJ2-1; D remains ambiguous. Looked up from germline, CDR1 is SGHAT and CDR2 is FQNNGV. V was clipped by 0 bases and J by 7 bases, with 4 bases between them. The CDR3 consists of 12 residues. The CDR3 loop is CASSLERNEQFF. In DNA, the CDR3 is TGTGCCAGCAGCTTAGAACGGAATGAGCAGTTCTTC.

V gene TRBV10-2 combines with J gene TRBJ2-1; D is unclear. The V end was cut by 2 bases, the J end by 9 bases, with 8 bases between. Germline assignment: CDR1 WSHSY and CDR2 SAAADI. CDR3 length: 12 amino acids. CDR3 sequence reads: CASSEIAGEQFF. DNA of the CDR3: TGCGCCAGCAGTGAGATTGCCGGTGAGCAGTTCTTC.

This chain links TRBV7-8 with TRBJ2-5, with 7 bases fitting TRBD1. J was trimmed by 5 bases and V by 5 bases; bases with no gene match: 8. The germline V gene has CDR1 SGHVS and CDR2 FQNEAQ. The CDR3 has 14 amino acids. CDR3 DNA: TGTGCCAGCAGCCTACAGACAGGGTCGGAGACCCAGTACTTC. Translation: CASSLQTGSETQYF.

The chain is built from TRBV24-1 and TRBJ2-1, with a tentative D call TRBD2 (5 bases). V shed 2 bases and J shed 3 bases, with 10 bases lying between them. CDR1 is KGHDR, CDR2 SFDVKD, per germline. This CDR3 has 15 residues. For the CDR3, the DNA is TGTGCCACCAGTGATTCCGGGGTTAACTACAATGAGCAGTTCTTC. Amino acid sequence: CATSDSGVNYNEQFF.

The chain has TRBV18 and TRBJ2-7; 7 bases are a match to TRBD1. V shed 1 base and J 2 bases; nucleotides not matched to a gene: 5. This CDR3 spans 15 amino acids. Germline CDR1 and CDR2: KGHSH and LQKENI. This chain's CDR3 is CASSPLGQSPYEQYF. The CDR3 nucleotides are TGTGCCAGCTCACCACTGGGACAGAGCCCCTACGAGCAGTACTTC.

For the CDR3, the DNA is TGTGCCAGCAACGGAAGACAGGGTTCTAATGAAAAACTGTTTTTT. Its protein product is CASNGRQGSNEKLFF. This sequence joins TRBV2 and TRBJ1-4; 7 nucleotides line up with TRBD1. Germline CDR1 is SNHLY and CDR2 is FYNNEI. V trimming: 7 bases; J trimming: 3 bases; junction bases outside the gene matches: 8. This CDR3 comprises 15 residues. The full variable domain, with the rest looked up from reference TRBV2 and TRBJ1-4, is EPEVTQTPSHQVTQMGQEVILRCVPISNHLYFYWYRQILGQKVEFLVSFYNNEISEKSEIFDDQFSVERPDGSNFTLKIRSTKLEDSAMYFCASNGRQGSNEKLFFGSGTQLSVL.

This clone was seen a few times. The rearrangement links TRBV18 to TRBJ2-1, with 11 bases lining up with TRBD2. The J segment lost 10 bases and the V segment lost 0 bases, leaving 2 bases of the junction unmatched. This CDR3 contains 14 residues. Germline V gene data show CDR1 as KGHSH and CDR2 as LQKENI. CDR3: CASSPPTSGKEQFF. In nucleotides, the CDR3 is TGTGCCAGCTCACCACCGACTAGCGGGAAGGAGCAGTTCTTC.

A few counts support this clone. The chain links TRBV7-2 to TRBJ1-1; perhaps TRBD1 as D (5 bases). The CDR3 has 14 residues. The germline V and J ends were trimmed by 5 bases and 1 base, with 11 bases remaining between them. Looked up from germline, CDR1 is SGHTA and CDR2 is FQGNSA. The CDR3 DNA reads as TGTGCCAGCAGCCGCAGGGACTCGAACACTGAAGCTTTCTTT. Residues: CASSRRDSNTEAFF.

The genes are TRBV7-2 and TRBJ1-3, with a tentative D call TRBD1 (6 bases). The CDR3 totals 15 residues. The V end was cut by 4 bases, the J end by 0 bases, with 10 bases between. Per the germline V gene, CDR1 is SGHTA and CDR2 is FQGNSA. The CDR3: CASSWTVNSGNTIYF. The CDR3 nucleotides are TGTGCCAGCAGCTGGACAGTTAACTCTGGAAACACCATATATTTT.

This chain connects TRBV27 to TRBJ1-2; D may be TRBD1 (6 bases). V lost 6 bases to trimming and J lost 7 bases, with 24 bases between them. The germline CDR1 and CDR2 sequences are MNHEY and SMNVEV (reference sequence). This CDR3 spans 16 amino acids. CDR3 in DNA: TGTGCCAGCAGCAGCTGGACAGCGAGATGGTTGGGTGGCTACACCTTC. Translated, it gives CASSSWTARWLGGYTF.

The chain joins TRBV15 to TRBJ2-1; D may be TRBD2 (5 bases). CDR3 length: 15 residues. Trimming pared 3 bases from V and 2 bases from J, leaving 11 bases between. From germline, CDR1 is LNHNV and CDR2 YYDKDF (reference sequence). CDR3 nucleotide sequence: TGTGCCACCAGCAGGGTTCGGGGAACCTACAATGAGCAGTTCTTC. Its translation: CATSRVRGTYNEQFF.

The chain employs TRBV7-2 and TRBJ2-3, with TRBD1 as a possible D gene (6 bases). Germline V gene data show CDR1 as SGHTA and CDR2 as FQGNSA. The V gene lost 7 bases and the J gene lost 4 bases, with 9 bases spanning the gap. This CDR3 is built from 12 residues. DNA of the CDR3: TGTGCCAGCAAGAAGGGGGCAGATACGCAGTATTTT. The encoded protein is CASKKGADTQYF.

The chain carries TRBV28 and TRBJ2-3; 9 bases line up with TRBD1. The J segment lost 4 bases and the V segment lost 6 bases, leaving 8 bases of the junction unmatched. This CDR3 region has 15 residues. The germline gives CDR1 MDHEN, CDR2 SYDVKM. CDR3 in DNA: TGTGCCAGCAGACTGACAGGGGGAGGATCAGATACGCAGTATTTT. It is translated as CASRLTGGGSDTQYF.

The chain uses TRBV10-3 and TRBJ1-5; 9 bases map to TRBD1. Looked up from germline, CDR1 is ENHRY and CDR2 is SYGVKD. Trimming took 5 bases from V and 9 from J; bases not matched to a gene: 11. The CDR3 covers 15 residues. The CDR3 nucleotides are TGTGCCATCAGTAAATCCGGGACAGGGAGTCTGCCCCAGCATTTT. Amino acids: CAISKSGTGSLPQHF.

The chain has TRBV3-1 (or the pseudogene TRBV3-2) and TRBJ1-6, with unresolved D. Germline lookup yields CDR1 LGHDT and CDR2 YNNKEL (reference sequence). CDR3 size: 13 residues. The ends were cut back, 2 bases at V and 8 bases at J, with 7 bases in the middle. The CDR3 reads CASSQQPDSPLHF. DNA of the CDR3: TGTGCCAGCAGCCAACAACCGGATTCACCCCTCCACTTT.

The chain couples TRBV28 to TRBJ1-4; tentative D call: TRBD1 (6 bases). Trimming cost V 3 bases and J 4 bases, with 12 bases left between them. This CDR3 is 15 amino acids long. Germline V gene sequence: CDR1 MDHEN, CDR2 SYDVKM. CDR3 protein: CASSFFDRINEKLFF. For the CDR3, the DNA is TGTGCCAGCAGTTTTTTCGACAGGATTAATGAAAAACTGTTTTTT.